What follows are 27 T cell receptor beta chains derived from one specimen sequenced in a study of blood T cell repertoires in COVID-19. The method was immunoSEQ multiplex PCR; TCRdb's version includes in-frame clones alone and lacks a portion of them. Of tens of thousands of clones in the sample, roughly 90% are singletons; the top ten hold about 3.6%. The material sequenced was peripheral blood. Receptors were obtained from a man in his forties with COVID-19, enrolled during active disease.

The J gene is TRBJ2-7, the V gene TRBV28; weak D call: TRBD1 (6 bases). Germline V gives CDR1 MDHEN, CDR2 SYDVKM. The length of the CDR3 is 13 residues. V lost 2 bases and J 5 bases, leaving 10 bases between the germline ends. The CDR3: CASSLGGRDEQYF. The DNA for the CDR3 is TGTGCCAGCAGTTTAGGGGGCCGGGACGAGCAGTACTTC.

V gene TRBV24-1 combines with J gene TRBJ2-1; the match to TRBD2 covers 11 bases. V lost 7 bases and J lost 3; bases outside the gene matches: 4. Germline V gene data show CDR1 as KGHDR and CDR2 as SFDVKD. This CDR3 comprises 15 residues. CDR3 in DNA: TGTGCCACCAGCGCCGGGACTAGCGGCTACAATGAGCAGTTCTTC. Translating gives CATSAGTSGYNEQFF.

This clone was seen a single time. The chain joins TRBV9 to TRBJ2-3; TRBD2 matches 9 bases. This CDR3 contains 17 residues. Trimming removed 0 bases from V and 1 base from J; junction bases left unmatched: 6. The V gene's germline CDR1 is SGDLS and CDR2 YYNGEE. CDR3 in DNA: TGTGCCAGCAGCGTAGGACCGGGCGGGGGGGGCACAGATACGCAGTATTTT. Translated, it gives CASSVGPGGGGTDTQYF.

The gene calls are TRBV13 and TRBJ2-5; 11 bases are a match to TRBD2. This CDR3 region has 17 residues. Germline V gene data show CDR1 as PRHDT and CDR2 as FYEKMQ (reference sequence). J lost 5 bases, V lost 0 bases, and 8 bases had no gene match. Here the CDR3 reads CASSLGLAGDREETQYF. The CDR3 DNA reads as TGTGCCAGCAGCTTAGGACTAGCGGGAGACCGGGAGGAGACCCAGTACTTC.

This clone has just a few counts. V and J are TRBV2 and TRBJ2-3; 7 bases fit TRBD1. The length of the CDR3 is 14 residues. Trimming cost V 5 bases and J 1 base; bases outside gene matches: 3. Germline CDR1 reads SNHLY; CDR2 reads FYNNEI. CDR3 protein: CASSTDRGTDTQYF. The CDR3 DNA reads TGTGCCAGCAGTACCGACAGGGGCACAGATACGCAGTATTTT.

This chain links TRBV4-1 with TRBJ1-6, with a tentative D call TRBD1 (5 bases). Trimming removed 5 bases from V and 4 bases from J, with 15 bases in between. Germline V gene data show CDR1 as MGHRA and CDR2 as YSYEKL. This CDR3 has 16 amino acids. The CDR3 spells CASSNPRDSYNSPLHF. As DNA, the CDR3 is TGCGCCAGCAGCAACCCCCGGGACTCATATAATTCACCCCTCCACTTT.

Only one count was recorded for this clone. V and J are TRBV7-9 and TRBJ2-7; D is undetermined. Germline CDR1 and CDR2: SEHNR and FQNEAQ (reference sequence). CDR3 length equals 13 residues. V was clipped by 1 base and J by 0 bases, with 4 bases between them. CDR3 sequence (DNA): TGTGCCAGCAGCTTAGACATCTCCTACGAGCAGTACTTC. Its translation is CASSLDISYEQYF.

The rearrangement uses TRBV18 and TRBJ2-6; D is undetermined. CDR1 and CDR2 from the germline V gene are KGHSH and LQKENI. Trimming took 1 base from V and 0 from J, leaving 16 bases between them. The CDR3 runs 19 residues. The CDR3 loop is CASSPLSDLGASGANVLTF. The CDR3 DNA sequence: TGTGCCAGCTCACCACTATCAGATCTGGGCGCCTCTGGGGCCAACGTCCTGACTTTC.

The chain employs TRBV19 and TRBJ1-5; possible D gene TRBD1, 6 bases. Germline V gene lookup returns CDR1 LNHDA and CDR2 SQIVND (reference sequence). This CDR3 has 14 residues. The V gene lost 6 bases and the J gene lost 6 bases, with 15 bases spanning the gap. The CDR3 nucleotides read TGTGCCAGTAGAGAATCAGGGGTTAGTCAGCCCCAGCATTTT. Its protein product is CASRESGVSQPQHF.

The chain couples TRBV7-2 to TRBJ2-5; D is perhaps TRBD2 (5 bases). The CDR3 covers 17 residues. Trimming shortened V by 4 bases and J by 5 bases, and 23 bases separated the two germline ends. CDR1 and CDR2 from the germline V gene are SGHTA and FQGNSA. This chain's CDR3 is CASSSVGWGALQETQYF. The DNA for the CDR3 is TGTGCCAGCAGCTCCGTCGGGTGGGGAGCCCTTCAGGAGACCCAGTACTTC.

The chain links TRBV28 to TRBJ1-5, with 8 bases aligning to TRBD1. CDR3 length: 18 residues. Germline CDR1 and CDR2: MDHEN and SYDVKM. With 3 bases clipped from V and 1 base from J, the junction kept 11 bases outside the gene matches. The CDR3 here is CASSFRTGKRKSNQPQHF. The CDR3 DNA reads as TGTGCCAGCAGTTTTCGGACAGGGAAGAGGAAAAGCAATCAGCCCCAGCATTTT.

V usage is TRBV19 and J usage is TRBJ2-3; tentative D call: TRBD2 (7 bases). V lost 5 bases, J lost 8 bases, and 17 bases lay in between. Looked up from germline, CDR1 is LNHDA and CDR2 is SQIVND (reference sequence). The CDR3 is 14 residues long. In nucleotides, the CDR3 is TGTGCCAGTAGTGGAGGGGGGGGTCTCGGTACGCAGTATTTT. Protein sequence: CASSGGGGLGTQYF.

The genes are TRBV18 and TRBJ1-6; TRBD1 agrees at 8 bases. CDR1 KGHSH and CDR2 LQKENI come from the germline V gene. The J segment lost 5 bases and the V segment lost 3 bases, leaving 6 bases of the junction unmatched. The CDR3 is 16 residues long. CDR3 sequence reads: CASSPTRDRNNSPLHF. The CDR3 nucleotides are TGTGCCAGCTCACCTACTCGGGACAGGAATAATTCACCCCTCCACTTT.

This clone has just a few counts. V gene TRBV24-1 combines with J gene TRBJ2-7; 8 bases line up with TRBD2. CDR1 is KGHDR, CDR2 SFDVKD, per germline. This CDR3 has 14 residues. Trimming at V came to 5 bases and at J to 2 bases, leaving 4 bases not matched to a gene. The CDR3 region has the DNA TGTGCCACCAGTGCAGGCGGGGGGCCCTACGAGCAGTACTTC. Its protein product is CATSAGGGPYEQYF.

V usage is TRBV3-1 (or the pseudogene TRBV3-2) and J usage is TRBJ1-3; no firm D call. Germline lookup yields CDR1 LGHDT and CDR2 YNNKEL (reference sequence). This CDR3 has 15 amino acids. Trimming removed 5 bases from V and 6 bases from J, with 17 bases in between. DNA for the CDR3: TGTGCCAGCAGCTCCGTGGAGGGAACACCAAACACCATATATTTT. This gives the protein CASSSVEGTPNTIYF.

This chain links TRBV28 with TRBJ1-2, with D perhaps TRBD1 (5 bases). This CDR3 contains 13 residues. The germline CDR1 and CDR2 sequences are MDHEN and SYDVKM. Trimming took 6 bases from V and 5 from J, leaving 13 bases between them. The CDR3 is CASRQDSAYGYTF. The CDR3, as DNA: TGTGCCAGCAGACAAGACAGCGCTTATGGCTACACCTTC.

The V and J genes are TRBV7-9 and TRBJ1-6; no firm D call. Deletions cut 1 base from V and 17 bases from J, with 12 bases between. The CDR3 consists of 12 residues. The V gene's germline CDR1 is SEHNR and CDR2 FQNEAQ (reference sequence). The DNA of the CDR3 is TGTGCCAGCAGCTTAGGAGGGTCAGAGGTCCACTTT. It translates to CASSLGGSEVHF.

The chain links TRBV28 to TRBJ1-5; 7 bases align to TRBD1. V shed 2 bases, J shed 6 bases, and the junction held 7 bases outside the gene matches. CDR1 is MDHEN and CDR2 is SYDVKM in the germline V gene. The length of the CDR3 is 15 residues. This CDR3 is CASSLADRAGQPQHF. CDR3 DNA sequence: TGTGCCAGCAGTTTAGCAGACAGGGCGGGTCAGCCCCAGCATTTT.

This clone was detected only a few times. This chain uses TRBV29-1 with TRBJ1-2; 7 bases are a match to TRBD1. V shed 0 bases, J shed 1 base, and the junction held 8 bases outside the gene matches. CDR1 is SQVTM, CDR2 ANQGSEA, per germline. This CDR3 is built from 16 residues. The CDR3 here is CSVEEAGQVLNYGYTF. CDR3 coding DNA: TGCAGCGTTGAAGAGGCCGGACAGGTTCTTAACTATGGCTACACCTTC.

The chain has TRBV27 and TRBJ2-2; no definite D call. Deletions cut 2 bases from V and 8 bases from J, with 6 bases between. The CDR3 covers 12 residues. CDR1 is MNHEY and CDR2 is SMNVEV in the germline V gene (reference sequence). For the CDR3, the DNA is TGTGCCAGCAGTTTAGGTCTAGGGGAGCTGTTTTTT. Residues: CASSLGLGELFF.

The chain uses TRBV28 and TRBJ1-5, with 7 bases aligning to TRBD1. CDR1 and CDR2 (germline): MDHEN, SYDVKM. The CDR3 sequence is 14 residues long. The trim removed 7 bases at V and 6 bases at J, leaving 9 bases unmatched. The CDR3 reads CASTTGESSQPQHF. CDR3 sequence (DNA): TGTGCCAGCACTACAGGGGAGTCGAGTCAGCCCCAGCATTTT.

V is TRBV18 and J is TRBJ2-7, with D unresolved. Germline CDR1 reads KGHSH; CDR2 reads LQKENI. The CDR3 loop spans 15 amino acids. V was pared by 0 bases and J by 0 bases, with 9 bases between. The CDR3 DNA follows: TGTGCCAGCTCACCACCGGTGGAGACCTCCTACGAGCAGTACTTC. It is translated as CASSPPVETSYEQYF.

The rearrangement uses TRBV15 and TRBJ2-7; TRBD1 might be the D (6 bases). This CDR3 region has 13 residues. Germline assignment: CDR1 LNHNV and CDR2 YYDKDF (reference sequence). Trimming took off 0 bases at V and 7 bases at J, with 10 bases between the two ends. For the CDR3, the DNA is TGTGCCACCAGCAGAGAGTCGAGGGGGGAGCAGTACTTC. Amino acids: CATSRESRGEQYF.

The chain uses TRBV21-1 and TRBJ1-6. TRBV21-1 is a pseudogene locus. The CDR3 consists of 17 residues. The CDR3 DNA follows: TGTGCCAGCAGCAAACCCCGGGAAGGGAGGGGAGTATCACCCCTCCACTTT. The encoded protein is CASSKPREGRGVSPLHF.

This chain uses TRBV11-2 with TRBJ1-1; D remains ambiguous. This CDR3 region has 14 residues. Deletions cut 6 bases from V and 1 base from J, with 12 bases between. In germline, CDR1 is SGHAT, CDR2 FQNNGV. The CDR3 DNA is TGTGCCAGCAGAGATCGGAGGGAGAACACTGAAGCTTTCTTT. This sequence encodes CASRDRRENTEAFF.

This clone was found once. This chain uses TRBV28 with TRBJ2-4; 7 nucleotides align to TRBD2. Trimming cost V 1 base and J 2 bases; bases outside gene matches: 8. This CDR3 region has 17 residues. Germline CDR1 is MDHEN and CDR2 is SYDVKM. The CDR3: CASSLYWGGEPKNIQYF. DNA of the CDR3: TGTGCCAGCAGTTTATACTGGGGGGGGGAGCCCAAAAACATTCAGTACTTC.

The J gene is TRBJ2-7, the V gene TRBV5-6; TRBD1 aligns across 7 bases. Germline lookup yields CDR1 SGHDT and CDR2 YYEEEE. This CDR3 contains 13 residues. V shed 1 base, J shed 7 bases, and the junction held 5 bases outside the gene matches. The CDR3 DNA reads as TGTGCCAGCAGCTTGAAGGGGGCTCGGGAGCAGTACTTC. It yields the protein CASSLKGAREQYF. Variable domain in full (rest from reference TRBV5-6 and TRBJ2-7): DAGVTQSPTHLIKTRGQQVTLRCSPKSGHDTVSWYQQALGQGPQFIFQYYEEEERQRGNFPDRFSGHQFPNYSSELNVNALLLGDSALYLCASSLKGAREQYFGPGTRLTVT.